The source of this T cell receptor beta chain is a study of cytomegalovirus exposure and HLA in healthy donors (dated by TCRdb to about 2017). In the study overall: According to an earlier analysis of 550 to 700 of the donors, 150 million to 200 million T cells yielded approximately 120 million unique TCR beta sequences and 250 to 350 Gb of sequence data. An earlier analysis of some 500 of the donors applied high-throughput TCR beta sequencing to assess whether each TCR beta V gene segment acted as functional or pseudogenic. Approximately 300 gigabases of sequencing data and approximately 92 million unique TCR sequences made up an early release that covered 640 HLA-typed donors. On average, around 200,000 unique TCR beta nucleotide sequences were sequenced per donor among a few hundred genotyped donors of the cohort, with around 19% of those sequences being non-productive. Both class I and class II loci were covered by HLA typing, at four-digit resolution. Using immunosequencing, the study profiled T cell repertoires from around 680 subjects and related those repertoires to cytomegalovirus serostatus. A later analysis re-examined previously published TCR beta repertoires from around 670 donors and added high-resolution HLA genotyping to investigate patterns of TCR occurrence. Donor age, sex, ethnicity and CMV serostatus were compiled alongside the repertoire data. The study aimed to test whether cataloging public T cell receptors could reveal signatures of past pathogen exposure. Of the roughly 400 genotyped donors, approximately 80% fell in the genetic ancestry cluster associated with self-reported Caucasian donors. High-throughput TCR immunosequencing, statistical association of individual TCRs with disease status, and machine learning were combined to predict cytomegalovirus infection status. A later genetic analysis used genome-wide SNP genotypes for 398 of the 666 donors, treating that subset as a discovery cohort. In the later analysis, no new phenotypic data were used to find candidate immune exposures; instead, reliance was placed on TCR beta sequences and their occurrence across donors. The number of donors typed differed by locus, with about 629-630 for A, B, C, DRB1 and DQB1, 522 for DQA1, over 600 for DPA1, and 450 to 480 for DPB1. Every repertoire in the discovery cohort had been generated on one and the same sequencing platform. A separate validation cohort of 100 to 150 different subjects was used in addition to the roughly 700-subject first cohort. Roughly 5 DR-DQ haplotypes were handled as single units for association and clustering, since linkage in the cohort was strong. Overall study outcomes, separate from this receptor: While some public TCRs were present in many individuals, most TCR sequences turned up only very rarely across donors. In a later genetic analysis, a missense DCLRE1C variant was associated with V-gene and J-gene trimming of TCR beta chains, and the association was replicated in an independent cohort. A further reported finding was that TCR beta sequences accurately predicted the HLA-A and HLA-B alleles for most subjects in the first cohort. The study gave a list of about 170 TCR beta chains associated with cytomegalovirus. The classifier was reported to diagnose cytomegalovirus status with high specificity and sensitivity in both the original and validation cohorts. In vitro tests confirmed that a few of the cytomegalovirus-associated TCR beta chains recognize cytomegalovirus antigens. In a later analysis, the rate of TCR association differed among HLA loci, with DRB1 alleles having the most associated TCRs and HLA-C alleles having the fewest. Some 16 rarely observed V segments, including chromosome 9 orphons, were excluded from the earlier analysis of some 590 of the donors because counts were too low. In a later analysis, several top co-occurrence clusters were reported to appear linked to parvovirus B19, influenza, CMV and Epstein-Barr virus. A cluster of highly shared sequence variants was judged likely to be a technical artifact of the sequencing pipeline. The authors suggested that the approach could potentially be generalized to other disease states and immunological phenotypes. According to a later analysis, most CMV-associated TCR beta chains appeared to be HLA-restricted, and the HLA associations seemed to be driven largely by CMV exposure. The presence/absence analyses assumed that sequencing depth was roughly uniform across donors, and that assumption may not be true. Because HLA typing was missing for some donors at each locus, association tests included only the typed subset. When HLA alleles, especially DR and DQ, strongly co-occurred, attributing TCR associations to individual alleles was difficult. In this cohort, only TCR beta chains were sequenced, and detectable features were limited by the absence of alpha or paired-chain data. Some IMGT-functional V segments, including TRBV6-2 and TRBV6-3, could not be distinguished by the 87-base-pair reads and were therefore excluded. Correlated functional status among segregating V segments might reflect linkage disequilibrium, but an unknown experimental factor could not be ruled out. A later analysis associated about 17,000 TCR beta sequences with specific HLA alleles at a false discovery rate of 0.05. A later genetic analysis reported fewer N-insertions in productive TCRs among donors in an Asian-associated ancestry cluster than the roughly 720-donor mean. An earlier analysis of approximately 500 of the donors showed that most TCR beta V segments appeared in productive rearrangements either about 87% or about 30% of the time, which broadly matched IMGT annotations. A later analysis found that HLA-associated TCR beta chains were more clonally expanded and had lower generation probabilities than equally common non-associated chains. For the cohort, immune exposure information was limited to CMV serostatus.

The CDR3 starts with the cysteine, ends with the phenylalanine, and has 16 residues. The retained sequence is limited to the CDR3, 48 bases, with the frame set at the first base. The germline V gene (reference sequence) yields SEHNR for CDR1 and FQNEAQ for CDR2. Trimming at the junction amounts to 0 bases on V and 1 base on J, and the germline ends lie 11 bases apart. The cohort consisted of approximately 670 healthy bone marrow donors. At the time of sampling, all cohort members were nominally healthy, though unrecorded immune exposures were likely present. The donor tested CMV seropositive, placing the donor among the approximately 290 seropositive members of the cohort. Each donor provided a peripheral blood sample, and peripheral blood mononuclear cells were used for TCR beta sequencing. The Qiagen DNeasy Blood Extraction Kit was used to extract genomic DNA from the blood cell samples. Libraries were made using the immunoSEQ multiplex PCR assay. A mixture of 60 forward primers for TCR Vbeta segments and 13 reverse primers for TCR Jbeta segments was used in the multiplex PCR. The CDR3 region of rearranged TCR beta genes was amplified from genomic DNA with a multiplex PCR assay. On the Illumina HiSeq System, the amplified TCR beta libraries were sequenced as 87-base-pair reads. The published analysis was carried out like this. A later analysis tallied approximately 87 million unique TCR beta chains across the 640 or so repertoires, and about 12 million of those chains were shared by two or more donors. Raw reads were error-corrected and collapsed into unique sequences with a nearest-neighbor algorithm that merged closely related sequences to remove PCR and sequencing errors. V, D and J gene segments were assigned by aligning CDR3 sequences to IMGT reference sequences. Each retained sequence needed at least a six-nucleotide match to both a V gene segment and a J gene segment. A rearrangement counted as productive if the CDR3 had no stop codons and remained in frame with V and J, and every other rearrangement counted as non-productive. CDR3 was defined by IMGT convention, running from the second conserved V-encoded cysteine to the conserved J-encoded phenylalanine. In an earlier analysis of approximately 590 of the donors, sequences lacking an unambiguous match to a single V gene segment were excluded. In an earlier analysis of several hundred of the donors, V segments were called functional above 56.7% productive rearrangements and were called segregating when the between-donor standard deviation exceeded 5%. To diagnose cytomegalovirus status from the catalog of TCR beta chain sequences, a statistical classification framework was built. A later analysis assigned V and J genes by comparing TCR nucleotide sequences with IMGT/GENE-DB human TR gene sequences. The TCRdist pipeline was used in a later analysis to assign CDR3 sequences and most-parsimonious VDJ recombination scenarios. In a later analysis, each TCR beta chain was defined by its CDR3 amino acid sequence together with its V-gene family, and reads without a unique V-gene family were excluded. As a way to deal with suspected cross-contamination and a sequencing artifact, a later analysis dropped 640 or so nucleotide sequences that were highly shared and had low generation probability. A later analysis calculated a clonal expansion index for each public chain from normalized within-repertoire ranks of inferred template counts. A later analysis computed generation probabilities with a VDJ recombination model fitted to out-of-frame rearrangements, and checked the results against IGoR. In a later analysis, hypergeometric tests were used to score TCR-TCR, TCR-HLA and TCR-CMV co-occurrence, with a repertoire-size bias correction applied to TCR pairs. A later analysis estimated false discovery rates by permuting HLA or CMV assignments 20 times. In a later analysis, co-occurring TCRs were grouped using DBSCAN, and TCRdist sequence similarity was added for clustering within HLA-allele-positive subsets. For co-occurrence clustering, repertoires with fewer than 30,000 or more than 120,000 public chains were excluded, along with a handful of repertoires with anomalous nucleotide sharing. Held by TCRdb, this immuneACCESS table contains in-frame sequences only and omits some clones. Under half of the omission traces to an unresolved V gene where checked; the cause of the rest is unknown. The V and J calls and the clone size are those of that table, but D and trimming were determined from the DNA. In this sample the table shows 200,000 or so clones, around 70% of which occur a single time. About 2.5% of the sample goes to the ten largest clones.

A few counts support this clone. Its antigen is currently not known. Per-base quality was not reported, and no clone a single base away is much larger than it. The TCR was taken from a man aged 40-55 years in good health and CMV-seropositive. Specimen: PBMCs. The V and J genes are TRBV7-9 and TRBJ2-3; the D gene is perhaps TRBD1, on 6 matching bases. The encoded CDR3 is CASSLADRPGTDTQYF. DNA sequence: TGTGCCAGCAGCTTAGCAGACAGGCCTGGCACAGATACGCAGTATTTT. This CDR3, with the reference TRBV7-9 and TRBJ2-3 proteins standing in past its ends, gives the full variable domain DTGVSQNPRHKITKRGQNVTFRCDPISEHNRLYWYRQTLGQGPEFLTYFQNEAQLEKSRLLSDRFSAERPKGSFSTLEIQRTEQGDSAMYLCASSLADRPGTDTQYFGPGTRLTVL.